This TCR beta chain derives from a study of shared clonotypes between healthy human individuals. Concerning this clone: Its matching antigen is unknown.

Only in-frame clones appear in the TCRdb table, and some are missing; sequencing was by immunoSEQ multiplex PCR. This table has about 2 million clones, about 94% appearing once. Cells designated naive CD8 were CD45RO-negative and were positively selected for CCR7, with terminally differentiated effector memory CD45RA+ cells excluded. Germline CDR1 LNHDA, CDR2 SQIVND (reference sequence). V gave up 10 bases and J gave up 2 bases; unmatched junction bases: 10. The CDR3 consists of 14 residues. Broader study findings: Unshared clonotypes carried lower generation probabilities than those common to all four donors. Naive CD4 clonotype sharing across a handful of donors was 4.5% to 6%.

The source of this sequence is a man between 18 and 35 years old in good health. Material for sequencing was naive CD8+ T cells sorted from blood. V usage is TRBV19 and J usage is TRBJ1-1; 7 bases map to TRBD1. The CDR3 sequence is CATDPQGGNTEAFF. The DNA of the CDR3 is TGTGCCACTGACCCCCAGGGGGGTAACACTGAAGCTTTCTTT.